A selection of T cell receptor beta chains follows, all from one sample in a study of T-cell reconstitution after alpha-beta-depleted transplantation in children. TCRdb ran MiXCR on the PCR reads and lists one entry per CDR3 protein. The table shows approximately 490,000 distinct CDR3 sequences, with approximately 12% occurring only once. Sample: PBMCs from the stem cell graft donor, taken from the stem cell graft. These receptors originate from a human donor who donated a stem cell graft to a child with combined immunodeficiency. Each CDR3 is given with its conserved first and last residue. Clone size is shown for a subset of rows, as once, few, many or a class of expanded clone.

. | TRBJ1-1 | TRBV3-1 | CASSQLRGWNTEAFF
. | TRBJ2-4 | TRBV4-1 | CASSQYVHLAKNIQYF
few | TRBJ1-1 | TRBV6-2/TRBV6-3 | CASSQSPLTTEAFF
. | TRBJ2-7 | TRBV4-3 | CASSQEDYSYEQYF
many | TRBJ2-7 | TRBV29-1 | CSVVHGRHSYEQYF
. | TRBJ2-1 | TRBV4-3 | CASSQDRGSPLEQFF
. | TRBJ2-1 | TRBV24-1 | CATSDITGLAGASYNEQFF
many | TRBJ2-4 | TRBV20-1 | CSAIGAGGAKNIQYF
. | TRBJ2-5 | TRBV5-1 | CASRHDREETQYF
. | TRBJ1-6 | TRBV25-1 | CASSTHRHNSPLHF
many | TRBJ1-5 | TRBV5-6 | CASSLVTGGQPQHF
. | TRBJ2-7 | TRBV12-3/TRBV12-4 | CASSLGLAGVDEQYF
. | TRBJ2-1 | TRBV10-2 | CASSRGAFPSLAGNEQFF
few | TRBJ2-3 | TRBV7-9 | CASSLTRGSTADTQYF
few | TRBJ2-7 | TRBV27 | CASSSGTSGRNEQYF
many | TRBJ2-7 | TRBV10-3 | CANGQGFDEQYF
many | TRBJ2-1 | TRBV9 | CASSVSDTSYNEQFF
. | TRBJ1-2 | TRBV7-9 | CASTPTGDNYGYTF
few | TRBJ1-2 | TRBV12-3/TRBV12-4 | CASSNTGTYGYTF
many | TRBJ2-2 | TRBV27 | CASSPDLAGELFF
many | TRBJ2-7 | TRBV12-3/TRBV12-4 | CASSKDSSMYF
few | TRBJ1-2 | TRBV12-3/TRBV12-4 | CASGYRALYGYTF
few | TRBJ1-1 | TRBV9 | CASSVAPGNQAFF
few | TRBJ2-1 | TRBV12-3/TRBV12-4 | CASTRAPGNNEQFF
. | TRBJ2-1 | TRBV7-8 | CASSPLVRGGNEQFF
many | TRBJ2-3 | TRBV4-3 | CASSQGRMTDTQYF
few | TRBJ2-1 | TRBV14 | CASSHPGLAYNEQFF
. | TRBJ2-3 | TRBV5-1 | CASSTGQPTDTQYF
. | TRBJ2-3 | TRBV7-7 | CASSETLAADTQYF
many | TRBJ2-2 | TRBV29-1 | CSVYEDTGELFF
. | TRBJ2-7 | TRBV12-3/TRBV12-4 | CASSQRDISYEQYF
many | TRBJ2-2 | TRBV9 | CASSVGLAGATTGELFF
. | TRBJ2-3 | TRBV2 | CASSLRRGSATTDTQYF
few | TRBJ2-5 | TRBV20-1 | CSARDVSGVMETQYF
many | TRBJ2-2 | TRBV4-3 | CASSQGRRNTGELFF
many | TRBJ2-2 | TRBV6-2/TRBV6-3 | CASSRTGLPGELFF